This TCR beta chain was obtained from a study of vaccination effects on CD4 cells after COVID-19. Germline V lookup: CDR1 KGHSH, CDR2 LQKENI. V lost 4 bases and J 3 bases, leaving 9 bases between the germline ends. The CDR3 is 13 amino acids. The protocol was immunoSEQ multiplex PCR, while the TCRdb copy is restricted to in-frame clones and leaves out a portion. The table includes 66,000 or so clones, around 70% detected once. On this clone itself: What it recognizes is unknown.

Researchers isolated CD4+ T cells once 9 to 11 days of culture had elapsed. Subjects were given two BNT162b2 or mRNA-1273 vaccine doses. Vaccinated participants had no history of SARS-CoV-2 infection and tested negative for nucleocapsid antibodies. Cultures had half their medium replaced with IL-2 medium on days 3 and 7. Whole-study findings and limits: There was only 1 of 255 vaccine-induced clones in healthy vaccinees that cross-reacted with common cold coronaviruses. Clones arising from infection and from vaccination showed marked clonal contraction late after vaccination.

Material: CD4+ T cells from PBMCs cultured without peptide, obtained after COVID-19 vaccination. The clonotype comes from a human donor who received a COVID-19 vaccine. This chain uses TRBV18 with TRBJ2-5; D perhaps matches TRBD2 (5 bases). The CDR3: CASSRGLKETQYF. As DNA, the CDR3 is TGTGCCAGCTCACGTGGACTGAAAGAGACCCAGTACTTC.